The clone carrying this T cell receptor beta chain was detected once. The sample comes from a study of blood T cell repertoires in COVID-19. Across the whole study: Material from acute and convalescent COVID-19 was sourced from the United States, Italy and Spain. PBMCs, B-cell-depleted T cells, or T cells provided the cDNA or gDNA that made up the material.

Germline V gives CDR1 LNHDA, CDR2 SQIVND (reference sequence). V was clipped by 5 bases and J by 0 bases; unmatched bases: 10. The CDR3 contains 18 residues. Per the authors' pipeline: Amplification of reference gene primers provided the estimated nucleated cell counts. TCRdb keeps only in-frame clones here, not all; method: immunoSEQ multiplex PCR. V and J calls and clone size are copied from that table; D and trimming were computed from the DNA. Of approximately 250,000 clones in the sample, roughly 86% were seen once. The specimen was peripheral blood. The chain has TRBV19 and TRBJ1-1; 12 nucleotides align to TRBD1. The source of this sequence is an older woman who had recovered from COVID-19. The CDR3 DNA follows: TGTGCCAGTAGTGTCCGCGGGACAGGGGGCTTTTTGAACACTGAAGCTTTCTTT. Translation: CASSVRGTGGFLNTEAFF.